Following are 5 T cell receptor beta chains from one sample sequenced in a study of T cell responses to AZD1222 COVID-19 vaccine. TCRdb keeps only in-frame clones here, not all; method: immunoSEQ multiplex PCR. Among 15,000 to 20,000 clones listed, around 92% were seen once. The specimen was peripheral blood, collected 28 days after the second AZD1222 dose. The receptor set was obtained from an adult who received the AZD1222 COVID-19 vaccine.

The chain links TRBV28 to TRBJ1-3; D gene ambiguous. V shed 6 bases and J shed 0 bases, with 6 bases lying between them. There are 13 residues in the CDR3. The germline CDR1 and CDR2 sequences are MDHEN and SYDVKM. Here the CDR3 reads CASSPPSGNTIYF. The CDR3 DNA reads as TGTGCCAGCAGCCCCCCCTCTGGAAACACCATATATTTT.

The V call is TRBV18, the J call TRBJ2-3, with 7 bases fitting TRBD2. Germline V gives CDR1 KGHSH, CDR2 LQKENI. V lost 0 bases to trimming and J lost 6 bases; unmatched junction nucleotides: 6. The CDR3 is 15 residues long. As DNA, the CDR3 is TGTGCCAGCTCACCACCGGCGGGAGCTGGGGATACGCAGTATTTT. Translating it yields CASSPPAGAGDTQYF. Full variable domain (remainder filled in from reference TRBV18 and TRBJ2-3): NAGVMQNPRHLVRRRGQEARLRCSPMKGHSHVYWYRQLPEEGLKFMVYLQKENIIDESGMPKERFSAEFPKEGPSILRIQQVVRGDSAAYFCASSPPAGAGDTQYFGPGTRLTVL.

The CDR3 DNA sequence: TGTGCCAGCAGCCGGGATTCCGATAGCGGGGAGCTGTTTTTT. Encoded protein: CASSRDSDSGELFF. V gene TRBV7-9 combines with J gene TRBJ2-2; tentatively, D is TRBD2 (5 bases). The V and J ends lost 5 bases and 7 bases respectively, with 14 bases between them. Germline CDR1 reads SEHNR; CDR2 reads FQNEAQ (reference sequence). There are 14 residues in the CDR3.

The chain recombines TRBV6-5 with TRBJ1-6; 9 nucleotides agree with TRBD1. Trimming at V came to 6 bases and at J to 9 bases, leaving 9 bases not matched to a gene. The CDR3 has 15 amino acids. CDR1 and CDR2 (germline): MNHEY, SVGAGI. This chain's CDR3 is CASRGTTGGISPLHF. CDR3 nucleotide sequence: TGTGCCAGCAGGGGAACTACAGGGGGCATTTCACCCCTCCACTTT.

The chain combines TRBV18 with TRBJ1-2; no firm D call. The CDR3 length is 14 residues. Germline V gene lookup returns CDR1 KGHSH and CDR2 LQKENI. V was shortened by 0 bases and J by 5 bases, with 10 bases between the two germline ends. The CDR3 sequence: CASSPPSGGYGYTF. For the CDR3, the DNA is TGTGCCAGCTCACCACCGTCAGGAGGATATGGCTACACCTTC.